This T cell receptor beta chain originates from a study of shared clonotypes between healthy human individuals. This CDR3 comprises 15 residues. Germline-derived CDR1 and CDR2 are MDHEN and SYDVKM. The V gene end was trimmed by 5 bases and the J gene end by 4 bases; junction bases not matched to a gene: 9. TCRdb keeps only in-frame clones here, not all; method: immunoSEQ multiplex PCR. The sample consists of 2 million to 2.5 million clones, approximately 93% of them appearing once. The donors, all of them Caucasian adults, lived in Nashville, Tennessee. Sequencing was carried out using naive CD4+ T cells from PBMCs. Sample subset: CD45RA+ positively selected. The chain uses TRBV28 and TRBJ2-5; the match to TRBD1 covers 8 bases. This sequence was found in a man between 18 and 29 years old in good health. Some clones in this sample may be carry-over from other donors' samples. The CDR3 loop is CASSTAGQGGETQYF. Written as DNA, the CDR3 is TGTGCCAGCAGTACCGCAGGACAGGGAGGAGAGACCCAGTACTTC.